Listed below are T cell receptor beta chains from one sample, sequenced in a study of blood T cell repertoires in COVID-19. Measured with immunoSEQ multiplex PCR; TCRdb has only the in-frame clones, and not every one. This table has some 99,000 clones, roughly 84% appearing once. Sequenced input: peripheral blood. The receptors shown here come from a woman aged 55-75 years in a cohort sampled during active or convalescent COVID-19. Both conserved end residues are part of each CDR3. A D gene is named only where the DNA matches it firmly. Rows give clone size only sometimes, using once, few, many, or a class for an expanded clone.

abundance: once; v_gene: TRBV6-5; d_gene: TRBD2; j_gene: TRBJ2-7; CDR3aa: CASSYAYGTSGYEQYF; CDR3nt: TGTGCCAGCAGTTACGCGTACGGGACTAGCGGATACGAGCAGTACTTC
abundance: -; v_gene: TRBV3-1/TRBV3-2; d_gene: TRBD1; j_gene: TRBJ1-2; CDR3aa: CASSLTGVGGYTF; CDR3nt: TGTGCCAGCAGCCTGACAGGGGTGGGCGGCTACACCTTC
abundance: -; v_gene: TRBV9; d_gene: -; j_gene: TRBJ1-6; CDR3aa: CASSVDGQGGSPLHF; CDR3nt: TGTGCCAGCAGCGTAGACGGCCAGGGTGGCTCACCCCTCCACTTT
abundance: -; v_gene: TRBV3-1/TRBV3-2; d_gene: TRBD2; j_gene: TRBJ2-1; CDR3aa: CASSRDLRLAGGNEQFF; CDR3nt: TGTGCCAGCAGCCGAGATCTTAGGCTAGCGGGGGGCAATGAGCAGTTCTTC
abundance: -; v_gene: TRBV3-1/TRBV3-2; d_gene: -; j_gene: TRBJ1-6; CDR3aa: CASSQDLRGSVNSPLHF; CDR3nt: TGTGCCAGCAGCCAAGATTTGCGGGGATCAGTAAATTCACCCCTCCACTTT
abundance: -; v_gene: TRBV5-1; d_gene: TRBD2; j_gene: TRBJ2-1; CDR3aa: CASNPVTGLARSYNEQFF; CDR3nt: TGCGCCAGCAACCCTGTTACGGGACTAGCGCGATCCTACAATGAGCAGTTCTTC
abundance: -; v_gene: TRBV5-1; d_gene: -; j_gene: TRBJ1-1; CDR3aa: CASSHPVGEAFF; CDR3nt: TGCGCCAGCAGCCACCCGGTCGGTGAAGCTTTCTTT
abundance: -; v_gene: TRBV11-3; d_gene: TRBD1; j_gene: TRBJ2-7; CDR3aa: CASSWSGGYEQYF; CDR3nt: TGTGCCAGCAGCTGGTCAGGGGGCTACGAGCAGTACTTC
abundance: -; v_gene: TRBV19; d_gene: -; j_gene: TRBJ1-2; CDR3aa: CASNLAGVNGYTF; CDR3nt: TGTGCCAGTAATCTGGCAGGGGTAAATGGCTACACCTTC
abundance: -; v_gene: TRBV5-1; d_gene: -; j_gene: TRBJ1-5; CDR3aa: CASSLDGQINQPQHF; CDR3nt: TGCGCCAGCAGCTTGGATGGACAGATCAATCAGCCCCAGCATTTT
abundance: -; v_gene: TRBV19; d_gene: -; j_gene: TRBJ1-5; CDR3aa: CASKWWGQANQPQHF; CDR3nt: TGTGCCAGTAAATGGTGGGGGCAGGCCAATCAGCCCCAGCATTTT
abundance: few; v_gene: TRBV7-9; d_gene: -; j_gene: TRBJ1-2; CDR3aa: CASKRKNYGYTF; CDR3nt: TGTGCCAGCAAGCGGAAAAACTATGGCTACACCTTC
abundance: -; v_gene: TRBV11-2; d_gene: TRBD1; j_gene: TRBJ2-5; CDR3aa: CASSPVRGQETQYF; CDR3nt: TGTGCCAGCAGCCCCGTCAGGGGGCAGGAGACCCAGTACTTC
abundance: -; v_gene: TRBV5-1; d_gene: TRBD2; j_gene: TRBJ2-3; CDR3aa: CASSPLAGVDTQYF; CDR3nt: TGCGCCAGCAGCCCTCTAGCGGGAGTGGATACGCAGTATTTT
abundance: -; v_gene: TRBV6-2/TRBV6-3; d_gene: TRBD1; j_gene: TRBJ1-5; CDR3aa: CASSGTGGYQPQHF; CDR3nt: TGTGCCAGCAGTGGGACAGGGGGCTATCAGCCCCAGCATTTT
abundance: -; v_gene: TRBV28; d_gene: TRBD1; j_gene: TRBJ2-2; CDR3aa: CASRTGQGTGELFF; CDR3nt: TGTGCCAGCAGAACCGGACAGGGGACCGGGGAGCTGTTTTTT
abundance: -; v_gene: TRBV4-1; d_gene: TRBD2; j_gene: TRBJ2-5; CDR3aa: CASSLATSGGETQYF; CDR3nt: TGCGCCAGCAGCCTTGCGACTAGCGGGGGGGAGACCCAGTACTTC
abundance: -; v_gene: TRBV30; d_gene: -; j_gene: TRBJ2-2; CDR3aa: CAWSGGFTGELFF; CDR3nt: TGTGCCTGGAGTGGGGGCTTTACCGGGGAGCTGTTTTTT
abundance: -; v_gene: TRBV5-6; d_gene: -; j_gene: TRBJ2-5; CDR3aa: CASSSGGSGETQYF; CDR3nt: TGTGCCAGCAGTTCGGGGGGCAGCGGGGAGACCCAGTACTTC
abundance: -; v_gene: TRBV5-4; d_gene: -; j_gene: TRBJ2-4; CDR3aa: CASSLGSVVAKNIQYF; CDR3nt: TGTGCCAGCAGCTTGGGTTCGGTGGTTGCCAAAAACATTCAGTACTTC
abundance: -; v_gene: TRBV7-9; d_gene: TRBD1; j_gene: TRBJ1-1; CDR3aa: CASRLGTGAGTEAFF; CDR3nt: TGTGCCAGCAGGTTAGGGACAGGGGCGGGGACTGAAGCTTTCTTT
abundance: -; v_gene: TRBV18; d_gene: TRBD1; j_gene: TRBJ2-7; CDR3aa: CASSPTPGQRTYEQYF; CDR3nt: TGTGCCAGCTCACCAACTCCGGGACAGAGAACCTACGAGCAGTACTTC
abundance: -; v_gene: TRBV5-4; d_gene: -; j_gene: TRBJ2-5; CDR3aa: CASRPWAGKETQYF; CDR3nt: TGTGCCAGCAGGCCCTGGGCAGGGAAGGAGACCCAGTACTTC
abundance: -; v_gene: TRBV18; d_gene: TRBD1; j_gene: TRBJ1-5; CDR3aa: CASSIGTDQPQHF; CDR3nt: TGTGCCAGCTCAATCGGGACAGATCAGCCCCAGCATTTT
abundance: -; v_gene: TRBV14; d_gene: -; j_gene: TRBJ1-6; CDR3aa: CASSRGYNNSPLHF; CDR3nt: TGTGCCAGCAGCCGAGGTTATAATAATTCACCCCTCCACTTT
abundance: -; v_gene: TRBV5-1; d_gene: TRBD2; j_gene: TRBJ2-3; CDR3aa: CASSLGAGGTDTQYF; CDR3nt: TGCGCCAGCAGCTTGGGTGCGGGGGGAACAGATACGCAGTATTTT
abundance: once; v_gene: TRBV3-1/TRBV3-2; d_gene: -; j_gene: TRBJ2-1; CDR3aa: CASSQALLGPEQFF; CDR3nt: TGTGCCAGCAGCCAAGCTCTTCTGGGGCCTGAGCAGTTCTTC
abundance: -; v_gene: TRBV7-9; d_gene: TRBD1; j_gene: TRBJ1-5; CDR3aa: CASSLMGTGFQPQHF; CDR3nt: TGTGCCAGCAGCTTAATGGGGACAGGGTTTCAGCCCCAGCATTTT